This passage covers 23 T cell receptor beta chains from one sample sequenced in a study of T cell responses to AZD1222 COVID-19 vaccine. The data were produced by immunoSEQ multiplex PCR, yet TCRdb's version contains in-frame clones alone and is incomplete. The repertoire consists of roughly 120,000 clones, with approximately 90% occurring once and the leading ten covering about 1.6%. The specimen comprised peripheral blood, sampled on day 0 of AZD1222 vaccination. The receptors come from an adult in good health.

V and J are TRBV5-4 and TRBJ1-6, with D tentatively TRBD1 (6 bases). V dropped 7 bases and J dropped 8 bases, with 13 bases sitting between them. Germline loops: CDR1 SGHNT, CDR2 YYREEE (reference sequence). The CDR3 is 13 amino acids. Here the CDR3 DNA reads TGTGCCAGCTATAACCCAGGGGATTCACCCCTCCACTTT. Its translation: CASYNPGDSPLHF.

This clone occurred once. The chain carries TRBV5-1 and TRBJ2-3; 9 bases align to TRBD1. The CDR3 contains 20 residues. Germline V gives CDR1 SGHRS, CDR2 YFSETQ. V was pared by 5 bases and J by 2 bases, with 21 bases of the junction left unmatched. As DNA, the CDR3 is TGCGCCAGCAGTTTTCACCAAGGGACAGGGAAGGCTCGGACCACAGATACGCAGTATTTT. This translates into CASSFHQGTGKARTTDTQYF. Full variable domain (outside the CDR3, taken from reference TRBV5-1 and TRBJ2-3): KAGVTQTPRYLIKTRGQQVTLSCSPISGHRSVSWYQQTPGQGLQFLFEYFSETQRNKGNFPGRFSGRQFSNSRSEMNVSTLELGDSALYLCASSFHQGTGKARTTDTQYFGPGTRLTVL.

The chain links TRBV12-3 or TRBV12-4 to TRBJ1-6; the D is unclear. Trimming pared 5 bases from V and 7 bases from J, leaving 9 bases between. The length of the CDR3 is 13 residues. The CDR3 region is CASSPERNSPLHF. Here the CDR3 DNA reads TGTGCCAGCAGTCCAGAAAGGAATTCACCCCTCCACTTT.

The CDR3 sequence is CASSPTTGKFYEQYF. CDR3 nucleotide sequence: TGTGCCAGTAGCCCGACGACAGGAAAGTTTTACGAGCAGTACTTC. V gene TRBV19 combines with J gene TRBJ2-7; a possible D gene is TRBD1 (6 bases). The V gene lost 6 bases and the J gene lost 4 bases, with 19 bases spanning the gap. The CDR3 runs 15 residues. The germline gives CDR1 LNHDA, CDR2 SQIVND (reference sequence). Variable domain in full (rest from reference TRBV19 and TRBJ2-7): DGGITQSPKYLFRKEGQNVTLSCEQNLNHDAMYWYRQDPGQGLRLIYYSQIVNDFQKGDIAEGYSVSREKKESFPLTVTSAQKNPTAFYLCASSPTTGKFYEQYFGPGTRLTVT.

The table lists this clone with a count of one. The chain links TRBV11-2 to TRBJ1-6, with 7 bases fitting TRBD1. The germline CDR1 and CDR2 sequences are SGHAT and FQNNGV. The CDR3 contains 17 residues. V trimming: 6 bases; J trimming: 0 bases; junction bases outside the gene matches: 8. CDR3 in amino acids: CASSTYRGSSYNSPLHF. The CDR3 DNA sequence: TGTGCCAGCAGTACTTACAGGGGAAGCTCCTATAATTCACCCCTCCACTTT.

The rearrangement joins TRBV15 to TRBJ1-1; D is unresolved. V lost 3 bases, J lost 1 base, and 6 bases lay in between. Germline CDR1 is LNHNV and CDR2 is YYDKDF (reference sequence). The CDR3 loop spans 13 amino acids. DNA for the CDR3: TGTGCCACCAGCAGGGAGGGGAACACTGAAGCTTTCTTT. This gives the protein CATSREGNTEAFF.

The J gene is TRBJ1-2, the V gene TRBV2; the D gene is possibly TRBD1 (5 bases). The CDR3 extends over 16 amino acids. The germline V gene encodes CDR1 SNHLY and CDR2 FYNNEI. With 4 bases removed from V and 4 bases from J, the gap between germline ends came to 19 bases. CDR3 loop: CASSGGTRGRSYGYTF. CDR3 bases: TGTGCCAGCAGTGGCGGTACGAGGGGTCGAAGCTATGGCTACACCTTC.

The chain uses TRBV12-3 or TRBV12-4 and TRBJ1-5; no firm D call. The CDR3 totals 13 residues. V was cut by 6 bases and J by 4 bases, with 10 bases left in between. The CDR3 nucleotides are TGTGCCAGCAGGGGCCAATCGAATCAGCCCCAGCATTTT. Its translation is CASRGQSNQPQHF.

The chain employs TRBV18 and TRBJ2-7; 8 bases align to TRBD1. The CDR3 spans 15 residues. Germline V gene data show CDR1 as KGHSH and CDR2 as LQKENI. J lost 3 bases, V lost 4 bases, and 8 bases had no gene match. The CDR3 region has the DNA TGTGCCAGCTCACTGGGTGGGGACAGGTACTACGAGCAGTACTTC. It specifies CASSLGGDRYYEQYF.

V usage is TRBV5-4 and J usage is TRBJ2-7, with D possibly called TRBD1 or TRBD2 (5 bases each). The germline CDR1 and CDR2 sequences are SGHNT and YYREEE (reference sequence). The CDR3 covers 14 residues. With 3 bases removed from V and 4 bases from J, the gap between germline ends came to 14 bases. The CDR3 bases are TGTGCCAGCAGCTCCGAGGGGATAGGTTACGAGCAGTACTTC. This translates into CASSSEGIGYEQYF.

The chain employs TRBV6-6 and TRBJ1-4; D uncertain. Trimming pared 2 bases from V and 7 bases from J, leaving 11 bases between. Germline V gives CDR1 MNHNY, CDR2 SVGAGI (reference sequence). The CDR3 runs to 14 residues. CDR3 protein: CASSYSRDSEKLFF. CDR3 DNA: TGTGCCAGCAGTTACAGTAGGGATAGTGAAAAACTGTTTTTT.

The gene calls are TRBV2 and TRBJ2-5, with TRBD1 matching over 9 bases. Germline-derived CDR1 and CDR2 are SNHLY and FYNNEI. Losses at the gene ends were 6 bases for V and 3 bases for J; bases not matched to a gene: 8. The length of the CDR3 is 15 residues. The CDR3, as DNA: TGTGCCAGCAGCGTAGGACAGGGGTGGGAAGAGACCCAGTACTTC. Residues: CASSVGQGWEETQYF. The whole variable domain, filled in from reference TRBV2 and TRBJ2-5, reads EPEVTQTPSHQVTQMGQEVILRCVPISNHLYFYWYRQILGQKVEFLVSFYNNEISEKSEIFDDQFSVERPDGSNFTLKIRSTKLEDSAMYFCASSVGQGWEETQYFGPGTRLLVL.

The chain combines TRBV5-1 with TRBJ1-1; D ambiguous. CDR3 length: 14 amino acids. Germline lookup yields CDR1 SGHRS and CDR2 YFSETQ. The V end was cut by 0 bases, the J end by 4 bases, with 10 bases between. The CDR3 DNA sequence: TGCGCCAGCAGCTTGGAAGGGAATCCCACTGAAGCTTTCTTT. The encoded protein is CASSLEGNPTEAFF. The full variable domain, with the rest looked up from reference TRBV5-1 and TRBJ1-1, is KAGVTQTPRYLIKTRGQQVTLSCSPISGHRSVSWYQQTPGQGLQFLFEYFSETQRNKGNFPGRFSGRQFSNSRSEMNVSTLELGDSALYLCASSLEGNPTEAFFGQGTRLTVV.

The chain has TRBV5-6 and TRBJ2-6; TRBD1 matches at 9 bases. CDR1 SGHDT and CDR2 YYEEEE come from the germline V gene. This CDR3 spans 18 amino acids. V lost 3 bases, J lost 2 bases, and 9 bases stayed unmatched. DNA of the CDR3: TGTGCCAGCAGCTCGACCGGACAGGGGCCAGCTGGGGCCAACGTCCTGACTTTC. It specifies CASSSTGQGPAGANVLTF.

The chain recombines TRBV5-1 with TRBJ2-7, with TRBD1 as a possible D gene (6 bases). With 5 bases removed from V and 4 bases from J, the gap between germline ends came to 16 bases. This CDR3 comprises 14 residues. Germline V gives CDR1 SGHRS, CDR2 YFSETQ. The CDR3: CASRVEQGPYEQYF. CDR3 DNA: TGCGCCAGCAGGGTCGAGCAGGGGCCTTACGAGCAGTACTTC.

The V and J genes are TRBV11-2 and TRBJ2-7; a weak D match, TRBD1 (5 bases). Deletions cut 7 bases from V and 6 bases from J, with 13 bases between. Germline CDR1 is SGHAT and CDR2 is FQNNGV. CDR3 length: 12 amino acids. CDR3 loop: CASTPGSGEQYF. CDR3 sequence (DNA): TGTGCCAGCACCCCAGGGTCTGGCGAGCAGTACTTC.

CDR3 protein: CASSLDPREGTQYF. The CDR3 bases are TGTGCCAGCAGCTTAGATCCGCGGGAAGGGACGCAGTATTTT. J is TRBJ2-3 and V is TRBV11-3, with D possibly TRBD2 on 6 matching bases. V was trimmed by 0 bases and J by 9 bases, leaving 13 bases between them. The CDR3 length is 14 residues. Germline V lookup: CDR1 SGHNT, CDR2 YENEEA.

The chain has TRBV6-6 and TRBJ1-1; D perhaps matches TRBD1 (5 bases). This CDR3 is built from 19 residues. Trimming took off 6 bases at V and 0 bases at J, with 26 bases between the two ends. The germline V gene encodes CDR1 MNHNY and CDR2 SVGAGI (reference sequence). The CDR3 nucleotides are TGTGCCAGCAGCTCGACCGGCCGGAGTTCAGGGCGAATGAACACTGAAGCTTTCTTT. Translating gives CASSSTGRSSGRMNTEAFF.

This chain uses TRBV5-1 with TRBJ2-1, with 10 positions matching TRBD2. This CDR3 has 15 residues. J was trimmed by 6 bases and V by 0 bases; bases with no gene match: 3. Germline-derived CDR1 and CDR2 are SGHRS and YFSETQ. For the CDR3, the DNA is TGCGCCAGCAGCTTGGTCGCTAGCGGGGGCAATGAGCAGTTCTTC. It translates to CASSLVASGGNEQFF.

This chain uses TRBV20-1 with TRBJ2-6, with 8 bases identical to TRBD2. The CDR3 consists of 15 residues. The junction had 3 bases not matched to a gene; V was cut back by 3 bases and J by 2 bases. Germline lookup yields CDR1 DFQATT and CDR2 SNEGSKA (reference sequence). CDR3 sequence (DNA): TGCAGTGCTAGTGCCGGGAGGGCTGGGGCCAACGTCCTGACTTTC. This encodes CSASAGRAGANVLTF.

V is TRBV18 and J is TRBJ1-2; no clear D gene. The germline V gene has CDR1 KGHSH and CDR2 LQKENI. The V end lost 2 bases, the J end lost 3 bases, and 25 bases lay between the germline ends. The CDR3 is 19 residues long. The CDR3, as DNA: TGTGCCAGCTCACCAGTCGGACGGCCAAATCGAGCGAACTACTATGGCTACACCTTC. Encoded protein: CASSPVGRPNRANYYGYTF.

This clone was found once. J is TRBJ2-2 and V is TRBV12-5; D uncertain. The germline V gene has CDR1 LGHNT and CDR2 FRNRAP. There are 13 residues in the CDR3. Deletions cut 4 bases from V and 0 bases from J, with 3 bases between. This chain's CDR3 is CASGSPNTGELFF. CDR3 DNA: TGTGCTAGTGGTTCCCCGAACACCGGGGAGCTGTTTTTT.

This clone was counted between two and nine times. The chain employs TRBV3-1 (or the pseudogene TRBV3-2) and TRBJ1-5; D remains unclear. V lost 1 base and J 6 bases, leaving 4 bases between the germline ends. Germline CDR1 and CDR2: LGHDT and YNNKEL (reference sequence). This CDR3 has 12 residues. The CDR3 DNA follows: TGTGCCAGCAGCCAAGGTACTCAGCCCCAGCATTTT. Translated: CASSQGTQPQHF.